Below are 2 T cell receptor beta chains sequenced from a single sample in a study of Ad26.COV2.S vaccination and SARS-CoV-2 variants. Clones were read by immunoSEQ multiplex PCR, and TCRdb kept only the in-frame ones, dropping some. The sample has over 300,000 clones; about four fifths are singletons. Treatment: about 20 received Ad26.COV2.S at low or high dose, single or two shots; 5 received placebo; per-sample allocation not given. Sampling was done on day 63 after the first vaccine or placebo injection. The sequencing here drew on peripheral blood, taken in a trial of Ad26.COV2.S vaccine versus placebo. All receptors derive from a person between 18 and 59 years old who received the Ad26.COV2.S COVID-19 vaccine or a placebo.

This chain uses TRBV10-1 with TRBJ1-5; D may be TRBD1 (6 bases). CDR3 length: 14 amino acids. Trimming stripped 4 bases from V and 8 bases from J, with 15 bases between. Germline V gene data show CDR1 as WNHNN and CDR2 as SYGVQD (reference sequence). The CDR3 loop is CASSVTGLSEPQHF. CDR3 sequence (DNA): TGCGCCAGCAGTGTTACAGGGCTCAGTGAGCCCCAGCATTTT.

This chain joins TRBV5-5 and TRBJ1-1; D might be TRBD1 (5 bases). V lost 4 bases and J lost 8, with 12 bases in between. CDR3 length: 12 residues. The germline CDR1 and CDR2 sequences are SGHKS and YYEKEE (reference sequence). The CDR3 bases are TGTGCCAGCAGCCGAAGGGGCGGCGAAGCTTTCTTT. Translation gives CASSRRGGEAFF.